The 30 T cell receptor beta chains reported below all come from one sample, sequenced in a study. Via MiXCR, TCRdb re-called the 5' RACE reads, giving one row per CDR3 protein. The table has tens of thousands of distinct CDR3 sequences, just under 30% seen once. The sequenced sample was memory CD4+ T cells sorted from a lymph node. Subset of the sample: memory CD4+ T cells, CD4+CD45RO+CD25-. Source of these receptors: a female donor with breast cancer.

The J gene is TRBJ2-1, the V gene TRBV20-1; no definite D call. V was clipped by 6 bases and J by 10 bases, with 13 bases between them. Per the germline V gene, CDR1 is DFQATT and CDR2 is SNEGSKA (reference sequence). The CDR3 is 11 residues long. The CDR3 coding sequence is TGCAGTGCCACCACGCATCGGGAGCAGTTCTTC. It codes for CSATTHREQFF.

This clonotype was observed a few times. Here the CDR3 DNA reads TGCAGTGCTAGGGGAGAGTTAAACACCGGGGAGCTGTTTTTT. This gives the protein CSARGELNTGELFF. This rearrangement joins TRBV20-1 to TRBJ2-2, with a weak D call TRBD2 (5 bases). This CDR3 comprises 14 residues. Germline V gene sequence: CDR1 DFQATT, CDR2 SNEGSKA (reference sequence). The germline V and J ends were trimmed by 3 bases and 2 bases, with 10 bases remaining between them.

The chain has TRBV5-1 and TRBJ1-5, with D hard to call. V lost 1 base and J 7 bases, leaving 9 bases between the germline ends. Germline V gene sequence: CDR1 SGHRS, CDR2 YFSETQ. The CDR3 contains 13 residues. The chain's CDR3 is CASSLLGEQPQHF. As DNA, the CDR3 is TGCGCCAGCAGCTTGCTTGGGGAACAGCCCCAGCATTTT.

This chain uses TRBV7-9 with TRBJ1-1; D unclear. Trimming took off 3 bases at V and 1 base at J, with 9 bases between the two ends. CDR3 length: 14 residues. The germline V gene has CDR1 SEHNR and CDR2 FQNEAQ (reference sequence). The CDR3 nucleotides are TGTGCCAGCAGCTTGAGGGTAGAGAACACTGAAGCTTTCTTT. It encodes CASSLRVENTEAFF.

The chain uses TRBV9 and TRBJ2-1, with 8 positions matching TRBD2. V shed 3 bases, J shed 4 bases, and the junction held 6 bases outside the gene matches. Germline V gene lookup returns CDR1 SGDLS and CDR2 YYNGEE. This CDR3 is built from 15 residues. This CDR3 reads CASSANGGEYNEQFF. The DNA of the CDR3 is TGTGCCAGCAGCGCCAACGGGGGGGAGTACAATGAGCAGTTCTTC.

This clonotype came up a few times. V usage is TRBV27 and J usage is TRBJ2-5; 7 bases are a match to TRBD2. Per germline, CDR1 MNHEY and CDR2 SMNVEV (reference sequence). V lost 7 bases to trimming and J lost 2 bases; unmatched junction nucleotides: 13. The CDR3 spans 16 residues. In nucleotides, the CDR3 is TGTGCCAGCAAGCCTGGCGGGAGAGGTTGGCAAGAGACCCAGTACTTC. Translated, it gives CASKPGGRGWQETQYF.

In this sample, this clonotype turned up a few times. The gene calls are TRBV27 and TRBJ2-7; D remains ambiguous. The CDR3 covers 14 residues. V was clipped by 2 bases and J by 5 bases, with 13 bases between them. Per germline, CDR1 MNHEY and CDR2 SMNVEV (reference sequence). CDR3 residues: CASSLRSIIDEQYF. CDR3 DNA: TGTGCCAGCAGTTTAAGGTCCATAATCGACGAGCAGTACTTC.

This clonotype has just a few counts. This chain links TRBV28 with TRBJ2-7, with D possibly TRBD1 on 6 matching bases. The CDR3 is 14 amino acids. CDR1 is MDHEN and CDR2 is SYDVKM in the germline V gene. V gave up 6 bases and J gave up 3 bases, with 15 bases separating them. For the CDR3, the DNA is TGTGCCAGCAGCCTAAGCACAGGGCGCTACGAGCAGTACTTC. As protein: CASSLSTGRYEQYF.

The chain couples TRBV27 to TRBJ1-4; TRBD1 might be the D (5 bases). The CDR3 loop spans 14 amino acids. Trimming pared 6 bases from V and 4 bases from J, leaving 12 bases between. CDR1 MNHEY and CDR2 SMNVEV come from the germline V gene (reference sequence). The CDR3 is CASSPGQSNEKLFF. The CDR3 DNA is TGTGCCAGCAGCCCAGGGCAGAGTAATGAAAAACTGTTTTTT. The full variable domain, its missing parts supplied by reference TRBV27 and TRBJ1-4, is EAQVTQNPRYLITVTGKKLTVTCSQNMNHEYMSWYRQDPGLGLRQIYYSMNVEVTDKGDVPEGYKVSRKEKRNFPLILESPSPNQTSLYFCASSPGQSNEKLFFGSGTQLSVL.

The CDR3 spells CATSDTRRGTEQETQYF. The DNA of the CDR3 is TGTGCCACCAGTGACACGCGAAGAGGGACGGAACAAGAGACCCAGTACTTC. The chain employs TRBV24-1 and TRBJ2-5; the D call may be TRBD1 or TRBD2 (5 bases each). V gave up 4 bases and J gave up 2 bases, with 19 bases separating them. Germline values: CDR1 KGHDR, CDR2 SFDVKD. The CDR3 is made up of 17 amino acids.

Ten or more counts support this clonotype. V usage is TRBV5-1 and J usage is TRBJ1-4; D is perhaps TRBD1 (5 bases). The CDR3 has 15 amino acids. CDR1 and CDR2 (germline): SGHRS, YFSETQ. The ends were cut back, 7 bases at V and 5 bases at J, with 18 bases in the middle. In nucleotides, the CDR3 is TGCGCCAGCTCGCCGGTCGCACAGGAGAATGAAAAACTGTTTTTT. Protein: CASSPVAQENEKLFF.

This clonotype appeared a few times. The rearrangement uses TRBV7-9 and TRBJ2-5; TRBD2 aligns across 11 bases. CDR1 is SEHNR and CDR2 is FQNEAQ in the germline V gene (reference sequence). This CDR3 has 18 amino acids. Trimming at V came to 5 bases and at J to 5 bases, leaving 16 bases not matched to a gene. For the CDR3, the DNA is TGTGCCAGCAGCCTAAGTAGGGGACTAGCGGTCCCGGCCGAGACCCAGTACTTC. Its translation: CASSLSRGLAVPAETQYF.

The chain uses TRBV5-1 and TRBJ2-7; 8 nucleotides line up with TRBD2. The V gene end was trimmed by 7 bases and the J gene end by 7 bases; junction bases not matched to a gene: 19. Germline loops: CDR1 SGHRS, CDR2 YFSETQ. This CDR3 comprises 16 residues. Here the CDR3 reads CASALGAGAGLGEQYF. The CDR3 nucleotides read TGCGCCAGCGCCCTAGGAGCGGGGGCTGGTCTGGGTGAGCAGTACTTC.

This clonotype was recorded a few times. CDR3 in DNA: TGTGCCAGCAGCTTGGTGATGGAACCCTACGAGCAGTACTTC. It is translated as CASSLVMEPYEQYF. The chain couples TRBV5-6 to TRBJ2-7; D is ambiguous. Germline loops: CDR1 SGHDT, CDR2 YYEEEE. V gave up 0 bases and J gave up 2 bases, with 9 bases separating them. There are 14 residues in the CDR3.

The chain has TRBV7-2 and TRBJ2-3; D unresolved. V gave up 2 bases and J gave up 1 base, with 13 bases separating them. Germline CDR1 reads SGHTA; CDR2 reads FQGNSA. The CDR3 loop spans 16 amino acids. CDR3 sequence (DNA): TGTGCCAGCAGCTTATCAGGATATGTCGGCACAGATACGCAGTATTTT. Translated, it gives CASSLSGYVGTDTQYF.

The chain's CDR3 is CASSSPPGQGNEQYF. CDR3 coding DNA: TGTGCCAGCAGTTCCCCCCCGGGACAGGGGAACGAGCAGTACTTC. J is TRBJ2-7 and V is TRBV12-3 or TRBV12-4, with TRBD1 identical over 10 bases. The V gene end was trimmed by 4 bases and the J gene end by 5 bases; junction bases not matched to a gene: 8. The CDR3 runs 15 residues.

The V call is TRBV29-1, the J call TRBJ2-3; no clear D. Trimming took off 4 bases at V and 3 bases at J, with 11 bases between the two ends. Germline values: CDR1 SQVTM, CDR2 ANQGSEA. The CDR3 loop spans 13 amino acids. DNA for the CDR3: TGCAGCGTTGGGGGTGTTTCGACAGATACGCAGTATTTT. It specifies CSVGGVSTDTQYF.

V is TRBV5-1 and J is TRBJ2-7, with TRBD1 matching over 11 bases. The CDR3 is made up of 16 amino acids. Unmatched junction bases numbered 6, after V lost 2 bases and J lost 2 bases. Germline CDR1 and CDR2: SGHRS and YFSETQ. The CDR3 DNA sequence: TGCGCCAGCAGCTTCGGGACAGGGGGAATCGCCTACGAGCAGTACTTC. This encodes CASSFGTGGIAYEQYF.

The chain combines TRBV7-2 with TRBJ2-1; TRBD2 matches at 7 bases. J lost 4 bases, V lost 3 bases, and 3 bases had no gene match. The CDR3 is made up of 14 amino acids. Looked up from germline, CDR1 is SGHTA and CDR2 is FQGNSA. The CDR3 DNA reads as TGTACCAGCAGCTTGGTGGGAGGGTACAATGAGCAGTTCTTC. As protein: CTSSLVGGYNEQFF.

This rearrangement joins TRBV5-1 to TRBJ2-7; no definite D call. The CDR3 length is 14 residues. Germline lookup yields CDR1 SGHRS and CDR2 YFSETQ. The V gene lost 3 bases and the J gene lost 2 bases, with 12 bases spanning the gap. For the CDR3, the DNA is TGCGCCAGCAGCTACCACAGTGAAGCCTACGAGCAGTACTTC. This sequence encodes CASSYHSEAYEQYF.

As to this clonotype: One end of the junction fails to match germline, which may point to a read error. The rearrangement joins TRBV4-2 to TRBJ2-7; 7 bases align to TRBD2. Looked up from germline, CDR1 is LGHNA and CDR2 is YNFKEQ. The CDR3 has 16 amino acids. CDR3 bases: TGCGCCAGCAGCCCAGAGGATAGCGGGCTCTCCTACGAGCAGTACTTC. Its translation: CASSPEDSGLSYEQYF.

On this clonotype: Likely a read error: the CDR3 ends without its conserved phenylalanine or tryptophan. The CDR3: CASTDGGQPQHS. The CDR3, as DNA: TGTGCCAGCACCGACGGTGGTCAGCCCCAGCATTCT. J is TRBJ1-5 and V is TRBV7-9; D not certain. The CDR3 has 12 amino acids. The germline V and J ends were trimmed by 7 bases and 6 bases, with 10 bases remaining between them. Germline values: CDR1 SEHNR, CDR2 FQNEAQ (reference sequence).

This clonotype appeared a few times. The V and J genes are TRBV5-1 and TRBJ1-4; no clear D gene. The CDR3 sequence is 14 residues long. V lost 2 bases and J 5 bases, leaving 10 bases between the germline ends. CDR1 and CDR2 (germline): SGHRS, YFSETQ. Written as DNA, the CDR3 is TGCGCCAGCAGCTTTGAGACTCCAAATGAAAAACTGTTTTTT. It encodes CASSFETPNEKLFF.

Written as DNA, the CDR3 is TGTGCCAGCAGCCCAGGGACAGGATTTTCCACAGATACGCAGTATTTT. As protein: CASSPGTGFSTDTQYF. The chain has TRBV7-3 and TRBJ2-3; TRBD1 agrees at 8 bases. The CDR3 is made up of 16 amino acids. Germline assignment: CDR1 SGHTA and CDR2 FQGTGA. Unmatched junction bases numbered 9, after V lost 5 bases and J lost 2 bases.

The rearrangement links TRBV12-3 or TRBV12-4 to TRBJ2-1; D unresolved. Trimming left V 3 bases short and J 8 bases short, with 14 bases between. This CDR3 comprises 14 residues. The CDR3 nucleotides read TGTGCCAGCAGTTTCGCAGAGAGTCGGGATGAGCAGTTCTTC. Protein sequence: CASSFAESRDEQFF.

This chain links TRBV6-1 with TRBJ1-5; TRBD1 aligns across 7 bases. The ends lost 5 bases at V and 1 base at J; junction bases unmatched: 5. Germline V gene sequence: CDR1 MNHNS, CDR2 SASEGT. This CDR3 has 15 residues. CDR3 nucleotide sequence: TGTGCCAGCAGTATCAGGGGGGCCAGCAATCAGCCCCAGCATTTT. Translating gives CASSIRGASNQPQHF.

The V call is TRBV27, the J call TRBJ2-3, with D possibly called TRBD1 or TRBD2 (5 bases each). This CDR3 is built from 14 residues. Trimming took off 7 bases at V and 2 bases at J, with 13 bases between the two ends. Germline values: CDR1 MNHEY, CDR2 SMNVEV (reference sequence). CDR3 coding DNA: TGTGCCAGCACGGGACGGCCCTACACAGATACGCAGTATTTT. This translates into CASTGRPYTDTQYF.

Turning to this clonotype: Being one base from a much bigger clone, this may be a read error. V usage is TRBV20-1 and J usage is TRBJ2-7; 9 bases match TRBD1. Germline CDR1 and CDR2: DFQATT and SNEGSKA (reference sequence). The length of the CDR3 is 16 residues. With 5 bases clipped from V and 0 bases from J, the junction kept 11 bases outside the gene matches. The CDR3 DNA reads TGCAGTGCTGGCGGGAACAGGGGGCCTAGCTCCTACGAGCAGTACTTC. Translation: CSAGGNRGPSSYEQYF.

The CDR3 coding sequence is TGTGCCAGCAGTTTATCTGTCGGGGGTAGCAATCAGCCCCAGCATTTT. Translated: CASSLSVGGSNQPQHF. The J gene is TRBJ1-5, the V gene TRBV27; TRBD1 might be the D (5 bases). Germline V CDR1 and CDR2: MNHEY, SMNVEV (reference sequence). The CDR3 runs to 16 residues. V gave up 0 bases and J gave up 0 bases, with 9 bases separating them.

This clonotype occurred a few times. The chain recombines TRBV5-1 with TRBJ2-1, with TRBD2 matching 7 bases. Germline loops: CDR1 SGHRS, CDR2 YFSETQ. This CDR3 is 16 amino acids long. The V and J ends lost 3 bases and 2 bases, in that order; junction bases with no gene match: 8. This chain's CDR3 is CASSSIAGLPYNEQFF. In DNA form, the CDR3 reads TGCGCCAGCAGCTCCATAGCGGGCCTTCCCTACAATGAGCAGTTCTTC. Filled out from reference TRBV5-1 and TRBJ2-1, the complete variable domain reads KAGVTQTPRYLIKTRGQQVTLSCSPISGHRSVSWYQQTPGQGLQFLFEYFSETQRNKGNFPGRFSGRQFSNSRSEMNVSTLELGDSALYLCASSSIAGLPYNEQFFGPGTRLTVL.